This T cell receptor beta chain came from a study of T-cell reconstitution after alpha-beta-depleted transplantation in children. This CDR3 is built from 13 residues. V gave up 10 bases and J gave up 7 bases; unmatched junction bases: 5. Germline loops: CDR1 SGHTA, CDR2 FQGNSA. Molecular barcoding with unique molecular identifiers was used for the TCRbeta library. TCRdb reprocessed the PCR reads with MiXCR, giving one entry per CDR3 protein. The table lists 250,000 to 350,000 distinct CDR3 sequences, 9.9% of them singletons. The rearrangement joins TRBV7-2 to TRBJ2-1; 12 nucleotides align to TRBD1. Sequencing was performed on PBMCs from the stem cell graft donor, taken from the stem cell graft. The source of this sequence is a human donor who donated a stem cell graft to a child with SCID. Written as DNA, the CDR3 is TGTGCCAAAGGGACAGGGGGCCCAAATGAGCAGTTCTTC. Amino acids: CAKGTGGPNEQFF.